The 12 T cell receptor beta chains presented below share a single source sample, sequenced in a study of regulatory T cells in long-lasting Graves disease (dated by TCRdb to the early 2020s). Reading the label with the study, this specimen's time point is: newly diagnosed GD, antithyroid drugs for less than 3 months. RNA was extracted from PBMCs in TRIzol for both TCR sequencing and RNA sequencing. Preparation of the library involved multiplex PCR. For sequencing, an Illumina HiSeq 4000 was employed. iRepertoire HTBI primers and Arm-PCR amplification of CDR3 regions were used to construct TCR beta libraries. Through fastp at Q25 and MiXCR, TCRdb rebuilt clones from the public reads, retaining in-frame beta chains. Rows with a matching CDR3 protein are joined into one entry that keeps the most common DNA and genes. Here the sample has roughly 380,000 distinct CDR3 sequences; over 15% occur a single time. The ten largest clones take up less than 35% of the sample.

Another study also made use of these data, one on T cells in Graves' hyperthyroidism and ophthalmopathy.

This specimen consisted of peripheral blood mononuclear cells (PBMCs), obtained at new diagnosis, from a patient treated with antithyroid drugs. The origin of the receptors is a man between 40 and 49 years old with Graves disease. Donor details come from another sample of the same person, matched by shared clones.

This clonotype has just a few counts. CDR3 sequence: CASSQDGALAGFLETQYF. The CDR3 nucleotides read TGCGCCAGCAGCCAAGATGGGGCACTAGCGGGGTTTTTGGAGACCCAGTACTTC. J is TRBJ2-5 and V is TRBV4-1, with 10 bases lining up with TRBD2. CDR3 size: 18 residues. The germline V gene encodes CDR1 MGHRA and CDR2 YSYEKL. Trimming at V came to 0 bases and at J to 5 bases, leaving 12 bases not matched to a gene.

This clonotype has only a few counts. This sequence joins TRBV24-1 and TRBJ2-3; 7 bases align to TRBD1. The CDR3 is made up of 17 amino acids. The V and J ends lost 1 base and 0 bases, in that order; junction bases with no gene match: 6. Germline CDR1 reads KGHDR; CDR2 reads SFDVKD. CDR3 sequence (DNA): TGTGCCACCAGTGATTTTCCGCTGGGACAGAGCACAGATACGCAGTATTTT. As protein: CATSDFPLGQSTDTQYF.

This chain links TRBV6-2 or TRBV6-3 with TRBJ1-6, with D possibly TRBD1 on 5 matching bases. CDR1 and CDR2 (germline): MNHEY, SVGEGT. This CDR3 comprises 16 residues. Trimming pared 5 bases from V and 5 bases from J, leaving 16 bases between. The CDR3, as DNA: TGTGCCAGCAGTGACCTCCGACAGACAAATAATTCACCCCTCCACTTT. Protein sequence: CASSDLRQTNNSPLHF.

The table lists this clonotype with many counts. The gene calls are TRBV11-2 and TRBJ2-2; 10 bases align to TRBD2. The V segment lost 1 base and the J segment 1 base; nucleotides outside the gene matches: 6. The V gene's germline CDR1 is SGHAT and CDR2 FQNNGV. The CDR3 is 18 residues long. The CDR3 sequence: CASSLGTSGGENTGELFF. As DNA, the CDR3 is TGTGCCAGCAGCTTAGGAACGAGCGGGGGGGAGAACACCGGGGAGCTGTTTTTT. Combining the CDR3 with reference TRBV11-2 and TRBJ2-2 gives the whole variable domain EAGVAQSPRYKIIEKRQSVAFWCNPISGHATLYWYQQILGQGPKLLIQFQNNGVVDDSQLPKDRFSAERLKGVDSTLKIQPAKLEDSAVYLCASSLGTSGGENTGELFFGEGSRLTVL.

This clonotype has just a few counts. This chain links TRBV11-2 with TRBJ1-3; possibly TRBD1 for D (5 bases). This CDR3 has 16 amino acids. Trimming removed 3 bases from V and 2 bases from J, with 14 bases in between. Germline loops: CDR1 SGHAT, CDR2 FQNNGV. The CDR3, as DNA: TGTGCCAGCAGCTTTTTCCCCGGGACCCCTGGAAACACCATATATTTT. This translates into CASSFFPGTPGNTIYF.

This clonotype has only one observation. This sequence joins TRBV20-1 and TRBJ2-3; the match to TRBD2 covers 10 bases. Germline CDR1 is DFQATT and CDR2 is SNEGSKA (reference sequence). The CDR3 is 16 residues long. V lost 0 bases, J lost 10 bases, and 13 bases stayed unmatched. The CDR3 sequence is CSARDRRAGGQRAQYF. The CDR3, as DNA: TGCAGTGCTAGAGATCGGCGAGCGGGGGGGCAGAGGGCGCAGTATTTT.

Many counts were recorded for this clonotype. The rearrangement joins TRBV12-3 or TRBV12-4 to TRBJ1-1; D not certain. There are 14 residues in the CDR3. V shed 1 base and J shed 0 bases, with 6 bases lying between them. Written as DNA, the CDR3 is TGTGCCAGCAGTTTAGGGCAGGTGAACACTGAAGCTTTCTTT. Translation gives CASSLGQVNTEAFF.

The chain employs TRBV12-3 or TRBV12-4 and TRBJ2-1, with TRBD2 matching over 9 bases. V lost 5 bases, J lost 7 bases, and 6 bases stayed unmatched. The CDR3 length is 14 residues. CDR3 protein: CASSPAGGQNEQFF. CDR3 bases: TGTGCCAGCAGTCCGGCGGGGGGGCAGAATGAGCAGTTCTTC.

This clonotype appeared many times. The rearrangement joins TRBV5-1 to TRBJ2-7, with 9 bases matching TRBD2. This CDR3 has 15 residues. The ends lost 1 base at V and 2 bases at J; junction bases unmatched: 4. Germline lookup yields CDR1 SGHRS and CDR2 YFSETQ. The DNA for the CDR3 is TGCGCCAGCAGCTTGTTTAGCGGGGGACCCTACGAGCAGTACTTC. Amino acids: CASSLFSGGPYEQYF.

The chain uses TRBV5-1 and TRBJ2-5, with no clear D. Germline V CDR1 and CDR2: SGHRS, YFSETQ. The CDR3 extends over 15 amino acids. The V end was cut by 2 bases, the J end by 2 bases, with 13 bases between. The CDR3 spells CASSFGRSEQETQYF. As DNA, the CDR3 is TGCGCCAGCAGCTTTGGTAGGTCAGAACAAGAGACCCAGTACTTC.

This clonotype was detected once. A much larger clone lies one base from this, so it may be a read error. The chain joins TRBV3-1 to TRBJ1-4; D remains ambiguous. This CDR3 has 16 amino acids. Germline V gene sequence: CDR1 LGHDT, CDR2 YNNKEL (reference sequence). The CDR3: CASRKTGRRSNEKLSF. The CDR3 coding sequence is TGTGCCAGCAGGAAGACCGGGCGCCGTTCTAATGAAAAACTGTCTTTT.

On this clonotype: This may come from a read error, since a much larger clone is one base off. This chain connects TRBV7-2 to TRBJ2-3; 7 positions match TRBD1. V lost 5 bases, J lost 0 bases, and 5 bases stayed unmatched. CDR3 length: 15 residues. Germline assignment: CDR1 SGHTA and CDR2 FQGNSA. Here the CDR3 DNA reads TGTGCCAGCAGCGACCCGGGACAGAGCACAGATACGCAGTATTTT. This sequence encodes CASSDPGQSTDTQYF.